The clone carrying this T cell receptor beta chain has only one observation. Antigen unknown. It was RNA transcripts that yielded the amplified TCR beta CDR3 regions. In the first-round RT-PCR of the TCR CDR3, the HTBI primer set was used. From the multiplex PCR reads, TCRdb called clonotypes with MiXCR, one entry per CDR3 protein. The sample has approximately 48,000 distinct CDR3 sequences, 49% seen once. This sample is part of a study of T cells in Graves' hyperthyroidism and ophthalmopathy. Patients aged 18 to 65 with hyperthyroidism were newly diagnosed, with duration under 2 months. Study-level results: Before onset, ophthalmopathy was predicted by the model a median about six months earlier.

The source is a woman between 45 and 65 years old with Graves' hyperthyroidism. Sample: peripheral blood or thyroid tissue (not recorded which).

The CDR3 DNA is TGTGCCAGGCGCCAAAAGGGGGGACCTGGAAACACCATATATTTT. Amino acids: CARRQKGGPGNTIYF. This chain joins TRBV7-9 and TRBJ1-3, with D perhaps matching TRBD1 (6 bases). Per the germline V gene, CDR1 is SEHNR and CDR2 is FQNEAQ (reference sequence). Trimming shortened V by 9 bases and J by 2 bases, and 17 bases separated the two germline ends. The CDR3 totals 15 residues.